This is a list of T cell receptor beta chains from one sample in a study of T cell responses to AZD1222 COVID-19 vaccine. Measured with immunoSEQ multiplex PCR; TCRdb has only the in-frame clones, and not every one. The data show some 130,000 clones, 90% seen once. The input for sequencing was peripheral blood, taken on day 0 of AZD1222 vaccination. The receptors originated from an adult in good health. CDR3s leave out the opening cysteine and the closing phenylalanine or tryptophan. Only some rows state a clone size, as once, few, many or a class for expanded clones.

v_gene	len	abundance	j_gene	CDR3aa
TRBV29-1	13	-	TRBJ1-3	SVVTPVRSGNTIY
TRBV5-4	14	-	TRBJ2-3	ASSTYGGARADTQY
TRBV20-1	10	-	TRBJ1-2	SASGQGEGYT
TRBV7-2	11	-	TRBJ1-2	ASSRGGNDGYT
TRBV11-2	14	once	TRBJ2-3	ASSLDRGLGTDTQY
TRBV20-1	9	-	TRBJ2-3	SARLAVTQY
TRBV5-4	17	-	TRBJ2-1	ASSFPPPRGASSYNEQF
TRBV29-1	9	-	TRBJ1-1	SVPDGAEAF
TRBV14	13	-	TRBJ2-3	ASRGGGPGGDTQY
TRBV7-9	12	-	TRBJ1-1	ASSYYRDNTEAF
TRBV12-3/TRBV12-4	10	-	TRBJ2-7	ASRQGADEQY
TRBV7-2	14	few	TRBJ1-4	ASSLESAAPSEKLF
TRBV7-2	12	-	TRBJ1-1	ASSLQGRNTEAF
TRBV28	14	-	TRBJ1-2	ASSYILPGGVYGYT
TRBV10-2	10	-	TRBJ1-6	ASRSSNSPLH
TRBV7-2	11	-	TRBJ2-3	ASSLSYTDTQY
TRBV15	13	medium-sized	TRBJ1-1	ATSRDGRLQGAAF
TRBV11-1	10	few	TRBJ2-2	ASSLVPGELF
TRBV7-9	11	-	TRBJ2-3	ASRDLGLNLGY
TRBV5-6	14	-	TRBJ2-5	ASSLTGIGYQETQY
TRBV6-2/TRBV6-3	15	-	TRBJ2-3	ASSYSRAGSSTDTQY
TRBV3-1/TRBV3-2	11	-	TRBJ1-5	ASSQFSRQPQH
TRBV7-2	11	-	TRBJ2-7	ASSKDRAYEQY
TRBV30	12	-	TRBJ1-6	AWSVTRGNSPLH
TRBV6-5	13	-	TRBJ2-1	ASRPSGGIYNEQF
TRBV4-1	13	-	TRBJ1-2	ASSQDRTGIDGYT
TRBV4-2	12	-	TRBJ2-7	ASSPRDTTYEQY
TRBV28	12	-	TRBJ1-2	ASSPQGAGYGYT
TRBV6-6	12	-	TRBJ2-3	ASTSRAPIDTQY
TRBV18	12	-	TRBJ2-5	ASSPSQGSKTQY
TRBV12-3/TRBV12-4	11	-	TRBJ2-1	AADLAGGSEQF
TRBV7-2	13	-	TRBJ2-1	ASSLIQGSYNEQF
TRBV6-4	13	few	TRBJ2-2	ASSAAGGHTGELF
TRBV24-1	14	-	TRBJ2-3	ATSDRDRGSTDTQY
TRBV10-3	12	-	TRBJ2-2	AKSSGTDTGELF
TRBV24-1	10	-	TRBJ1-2	ATSESEFGYT
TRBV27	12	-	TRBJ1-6	ASSLGGYNSPLH
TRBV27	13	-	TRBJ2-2	ASQKGQGATGELF
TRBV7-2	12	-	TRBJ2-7	ASSSLTAGGKQY
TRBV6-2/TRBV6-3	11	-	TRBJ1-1	ASSLTKGTEAF
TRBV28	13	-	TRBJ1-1	ASSLARAGNTEAF
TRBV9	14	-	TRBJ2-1	ASSVDGGLPYNEQF